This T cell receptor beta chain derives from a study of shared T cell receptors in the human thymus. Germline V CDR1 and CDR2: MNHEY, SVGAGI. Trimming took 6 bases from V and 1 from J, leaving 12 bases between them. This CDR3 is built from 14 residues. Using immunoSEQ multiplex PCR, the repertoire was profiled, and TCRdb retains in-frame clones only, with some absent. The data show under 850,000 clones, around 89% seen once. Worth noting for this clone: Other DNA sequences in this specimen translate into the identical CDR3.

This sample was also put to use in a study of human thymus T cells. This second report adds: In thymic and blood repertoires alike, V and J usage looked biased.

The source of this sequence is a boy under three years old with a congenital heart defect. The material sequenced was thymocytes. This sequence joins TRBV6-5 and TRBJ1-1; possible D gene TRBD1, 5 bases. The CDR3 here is CASSGGTGNTEAFF. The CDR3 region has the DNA TGTGCCAGCAGCGGGGGAACAGGGAACACTGAAGCTTTCTTT.